The sequence of this T cell receptor beta chain was determined in a study of T cells in Graves' hyperthyroidism and ophthalmopathy. Study-wide findings and caveats: Ophthalmopathy, as predicted by the model, came a median roughly 6.5 months after the prediction.

In the case of this clonotype: Its target is not known.

Regions amplified from RNA transcripts were the TCR beta CDR3 regions. First-round RT-PCR targeting the TCR CDR3 was performed with the HTBI primer set. Each CDR3 protein gets one entry after TCRdb re-called the multiplex PCR reads with MiXCR. The sample has 500,000 to 650,000 distinct CDR3 sequences, roughly 17% seen once. This CDR3 is 16 amino acids long. The J segment lost 6 bases and the V segment lost 5 bases, leaving 12 bases of the junction unmatched. CDR1 is LNHDA and CDR2 is SQIVND in the germline V gene (reference sequence). Uncontrolled infection, other autoimmune disease, pregnancy or lactation led to exclusion. PBMCs stemmed from around 10 ml fresh peripheral blood.

Sequences were obtained from blood. The TCR originated in a woman aged 18-29 years with Graves' ophthalmopathy. The V gene is TRBV19, the J gene TRBJ2-2; 7 bases are a match to TRBD2. Here the CDR3 DNA reads TGTGCCAGTAGTGGGTCAGCGGGATTATTGGCCGGGGAGCTGTTTTTT. This sequence encodes CASSGSAGLLAGELFF.